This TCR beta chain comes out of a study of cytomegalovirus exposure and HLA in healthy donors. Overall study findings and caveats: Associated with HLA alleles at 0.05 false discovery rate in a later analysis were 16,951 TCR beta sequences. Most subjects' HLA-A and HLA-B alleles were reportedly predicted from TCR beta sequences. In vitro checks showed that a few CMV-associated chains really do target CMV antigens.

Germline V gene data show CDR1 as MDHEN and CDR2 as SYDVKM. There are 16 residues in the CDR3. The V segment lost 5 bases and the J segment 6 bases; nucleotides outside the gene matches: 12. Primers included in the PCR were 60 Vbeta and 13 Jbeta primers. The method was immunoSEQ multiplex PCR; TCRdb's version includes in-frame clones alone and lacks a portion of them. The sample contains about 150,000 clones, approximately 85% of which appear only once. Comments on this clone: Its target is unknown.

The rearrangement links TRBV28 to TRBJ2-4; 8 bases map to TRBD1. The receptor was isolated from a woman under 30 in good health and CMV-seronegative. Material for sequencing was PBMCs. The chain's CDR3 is CASSLRTGRSGNIQYF. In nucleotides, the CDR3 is TGTGCCAGCAGTCTGCGGACAGGGCGGAGTGGAAACATTCAGTACTTC.